The source of this T cell receptor beta chain is a study of preoperative IRX-2 immunotherapy in early breast cancer. Profiled with immunoSEQ multiplex PCR; TCRdb holds only in-frame clones, not every one. This sample yields roughly 42,000 clones, of which 60% to 85% are seen a single time; roughly 1.2% belongs to the top ten. CDR3 length equals 13 residues. Between the trimmed V and J ends, which lost 3 bases and 9 bases, there was a span of 12 bases. Germline CDR1 reads MDHEN; CDR2 reads SYDVKM. This sample's treatment: preoperative locoregional IRX-2 cytokine immunotherapy. Preoperative locoregional IRX-2 cytokine immunotherapy was tested in the phase Ib source study.

Sequenced material: tumor tissue, taken after IRX-2 immunotherapy. This sequence was found in a human donor with breast cancer. V gene TRBV28 combines with J gene TRBJ1-3; no firm D call. CDR3 region: CASSLTPVGTIYF. Here the CDR3 DNA reads TGTGCCAGCAGTTTGACACCGGTCGGCACCATATATTTT.